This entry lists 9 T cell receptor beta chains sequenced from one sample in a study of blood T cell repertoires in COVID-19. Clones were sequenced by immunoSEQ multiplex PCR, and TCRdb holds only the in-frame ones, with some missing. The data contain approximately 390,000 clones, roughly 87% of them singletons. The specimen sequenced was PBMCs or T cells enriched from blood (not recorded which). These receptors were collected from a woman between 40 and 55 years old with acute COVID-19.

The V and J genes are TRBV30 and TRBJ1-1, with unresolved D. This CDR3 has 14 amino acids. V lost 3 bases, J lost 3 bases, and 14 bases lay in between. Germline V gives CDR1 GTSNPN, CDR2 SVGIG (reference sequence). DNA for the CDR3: TGTGCCTGGAGCATTAGTCTTCGGGACACTGAAGCTTTCTTT. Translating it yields CAWSISLRDTEAFF.

The chain's CDR3 is CASGVLAVSYNEQFF. CDR3 nucleotide sequence: TGTGCCAGTGGGGTGCTAGCGGTATCCTACAATGAGCAGTTCTTC. The J gene is TRBJ2-1, the V gene TRBV5-5, with 7 bases identical to TRBD2. The length of the CDR3 is 15 residues. Trimming cost V 8 bases and J 1 base; bases outside gene matches: 9. In germline, CDR1 is SGHKS, CDR2 YYEKEE (reference sequence).

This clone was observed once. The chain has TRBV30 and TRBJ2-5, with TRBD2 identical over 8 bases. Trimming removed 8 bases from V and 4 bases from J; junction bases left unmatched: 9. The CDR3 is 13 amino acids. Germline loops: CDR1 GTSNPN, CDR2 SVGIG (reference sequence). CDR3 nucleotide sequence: TGTGCCGCGGGCCGCGGGGGGTTAGAGACCCAGTACTTC. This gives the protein CAAGRGGLETQYF.

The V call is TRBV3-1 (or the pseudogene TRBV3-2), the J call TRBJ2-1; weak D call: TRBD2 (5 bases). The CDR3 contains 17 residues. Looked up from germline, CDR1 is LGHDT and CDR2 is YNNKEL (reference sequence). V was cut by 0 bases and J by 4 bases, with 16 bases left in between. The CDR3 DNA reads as TGTGCCAGCAGCCAAGATCCTAGTGGCGGGCCTTACAATGAGCAGTTCTTC. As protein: CASSQDPSGGPYNEQFF.

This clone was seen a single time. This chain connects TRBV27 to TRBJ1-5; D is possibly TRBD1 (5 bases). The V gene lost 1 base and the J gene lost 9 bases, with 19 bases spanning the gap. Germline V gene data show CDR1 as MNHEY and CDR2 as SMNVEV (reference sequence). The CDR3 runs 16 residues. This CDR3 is CASSLFYGQPPSPQHF. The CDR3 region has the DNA TGTGCCAGCAGTTTATTTTACGGACAACCCCCCTCGCCCCAGCATTTT.

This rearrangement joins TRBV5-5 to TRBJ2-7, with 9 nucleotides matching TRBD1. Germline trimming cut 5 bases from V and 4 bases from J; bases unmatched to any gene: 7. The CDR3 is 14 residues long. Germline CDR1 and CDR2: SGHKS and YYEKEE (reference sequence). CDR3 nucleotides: TGTGCCAGCAGGGGAACAGGGGGCAGGTACGAGCAGTACTTC. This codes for CASRGTGGRYEQYF.

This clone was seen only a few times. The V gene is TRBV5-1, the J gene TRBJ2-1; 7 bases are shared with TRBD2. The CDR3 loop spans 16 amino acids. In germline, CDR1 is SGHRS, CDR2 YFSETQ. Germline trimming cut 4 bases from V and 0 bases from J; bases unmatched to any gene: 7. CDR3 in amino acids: CASSGRLASSYNEQFF. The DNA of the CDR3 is TGCGCCAGCAGCGGGAGACTAGCCAGCTCCTACAATGAGCAGTTCTTC.

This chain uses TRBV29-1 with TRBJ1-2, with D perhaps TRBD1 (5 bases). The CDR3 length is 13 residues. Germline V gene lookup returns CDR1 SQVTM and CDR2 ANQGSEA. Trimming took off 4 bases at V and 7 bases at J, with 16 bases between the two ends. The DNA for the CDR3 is TGCAGCGTTGGGGGAGGAGGGGAGAGTGGCTACACCTTC. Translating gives CSVGGGGESGYTF.

The CDR3 region is CASSLGPTGTGTSYGYTF. CDR3 nucleotides: TGCGCCAGCAGCTTAGGGCCGACCGGGACAGGGACCTCATATGGCTACACCTTC. The genes are TRBV5-1 and TRBJ1-2; 9 bases are a match to TRBD1. Germline lookup yields CDR1 SGHRS and CDR2 YFSETQ. CDR3 size: 18 residues. V was clipped by 2 bases and J by 5 bases; unmatched bases: 16.